The 8 T cell receptor beta chains below come from one sample, sequenced in a study of T cell responses to AZD1222 COVID-19 vaccine. Libraries were prepared by immunoSEQ multiplex PCR; TCRdb keeps only in-frame clonotypes and omits some of them. This table holds some 140,000 clones, roughly 90% found once. Source: peripheral blood, taken on day 0 of AZD1222 vaccination. These receptors originate from an adult in good health.

The J gene is TRBJ2-1, the V gene TRBV18; D may be TRBD2 (6 bases). Germline assignment: CDR1 KGHSH and CDR2 LQKENI. This CDR3 comprises 13 residues. The ends were cut back, 7 bases at V and 7 bases at J, with 14 bases in the middle. DNA of the CDR3: TGTGCCAGCTTATTACCCGGGGGTAATGAGCAGTTCTTC. It is translated as CASLLPGGNEQFF. Using reference TRBV18 and TRBJ2-1 for the parts outside the CDR3, the full variable domain is NAGVMQNPRHLVRRRGQEARLRCSPMKGHSHVYWYRQLPEEGLKFMVYLQKENIIDESGMPKERFSAEFPKEGPSILRIQQVVRGDSAAYFCASLLPGGNEQFFGPGTRLTVL.

This rearrangement joins TRBV7-8 to TRBJ1-5, with D perhaps matching TRBD1 (5 bases). The CDR3 contains 18 residues. Per the germline V gene, CDR1 is SGHVS and CDR2 is FQNEAQ. V shed 6 bases and J shed 9 bases, with 30 bases lying between them. CDR3 residues: CASSHVNLGWDQGPPQHF. Written as DNA, the CDR3 is TGTGCCAGCAGTCACGTAAATCTAGGGTGGGATCAGGGTCCGCCCCAGCATTTT.

The chain employs TRBV10-3 and TRBJ1-5, with a tentative D call TRBD1 (5 bases). The germline gives CDR1 ENHRY, CDR2 SYGVKD. CDR3 length equals 14 residues. Trimming pared 3 bases from V and 4 bases from J, leaving 10 bases between. CDR3 DNA: TGTGCCATCAGTGACCAGGGTGAAAATCAGCCCCAGCATTTT. It encodes CAISDQGENQPQHF.

V and J are TRBV3-1 (or the pseudogene TRBV3-2) and TRBJ2-3; 10 nucleotides match TRBD2. The V segment lost 0 bases and the J segment 4 bases; nucleotides outside the gene matches: 4. Per the germline V gene, CDR1 is LGHDT and CDR2 is YNNKEL (reference sequence). The CDR3 loop spans 16 amino acids. The CDR3 nucleotides read TGTGCCAGCAGCCAAGAAGCTAGCGGGAGCCCAGATACGCAGTATTTT. Protein: CASSQEASGSPDTQYF.

The chain links TRBV4-1 to TRBJ1-4; the D is unclear. Between the trimmed V and J ends, which lost 4 bases and 8 bases, there was a span of 11 bases. The CDR3 length is 13 residues. From germline, CDR1 is MGHRA and CDR2 YSYEKL. CDR3 in amino acids: CASSLIVGEKLFF. CDR3 nucleotides: TGCGCCAGCAGCCTAATAGTGGGAGAAAAACTGTTTTTT.

The chain recombines TRBV10-3 with TRBJ2-7; D tentatively reads TRBD1 or TRBD2 (5 bases each). Trimming removed 6 bases at V and 6 bases at J, with 18 bases between. This CDR3 has 14 residues. Germline lookup yields CDR1 ENHRY and CDR2 SYGVKD. The chain's CDR3 is CAIRPGTSAFEQYF. Here the CDR3 DNA reads TGTGCCATCAGGCCCGGGACCAGCGCATTCGAGCAGTACTTC.

The rearrangement joins TRBV6-6 to TRBJ2-1; TRBD1 aligns across 8 bases. The CDR3 totals 16 residues. Trimming took 2 bases from V and 5 from J; bases not matched to a gene: 8. The germline V gene has CDR1 MNHNY and CDR2 SVGAGI (reference sequence). The DNA of the CDR3 is TGTGCCAGCAGTTACCCTACGGACAGGGTGGACAATGAGCAGTTCTTC. Translation gives CASSYPTDRVDNEQFF.

The chain carries TRBV5-6 and TRBJ2-2, with D possibly being TRBD2 (6 bases). The length of the CDR3 is 16 residues. Germline CDR1 is SGHDT and CDR2 is YYEEEE. V was cut by 3 bases and J by 4 bases, with 16 bases left in between. The CDR3 coding sequence is TGTGCCAGCAGCTGGGGATTGGGGGGTCCCACCGGGGAGCTGTTTTTT. Protein: CASSWGLGGPTGELFF.